The clone carrying this T cell receptor beta chain was seen repeatedly, ten times or more. Its antigen is not identified. This sample is part of a study of identical twins. Overall study results and limits: When twins shared out-of-frame alpha sequences, those sequences had excess low generation probability. Findings came from cross-sectional statistics, without long-term follow-up of donors. Insertions ran lower in abundant cord blood beta clonotypes, though not in memory repertoires.

Via MiXCR, TCRdb re-called the 5' RACE reads, giving one row per CDR3 protein. The sample has about 150,000 distinct CDR3 sequences, under 4.5% seen once. With V trimmed by 3 bases and J by 1 base, 7 bases remained unmatched. CDR1 is SGDLS and CDR2 is YYNGEE in the germline V gene. The CDR3 extends over 18 amino acids. Sequencing used memory T cells sorted from blood. The TCR originated in a man aged 18 to 29 in good health. The rearrangement joins TRBV9 to TRBJ2-6, with 10 bases identical to TRBD1. The CDR3 spells CASSDNPGQGSGANVLTF. CDR3 nucleotide sequence: TGTGCCAGCAGCGATAATCCGGGACAGGGGTCTGGGGCCAACGTCCTGACTTTC.